The rows below give T cell receptor beta chains drawn from one sample of a study of shared T cell receptors in the human thymus. Assay: immunoSEQ multiplex PCR; the TCRdb copy retains only in-frame clones and omits some. The sample holds under 700,000 clones, approximately 80% seen once. These sequences were also reported in another study, on human thymus T cells.

The sample was thymocytes. The receptors come from a boy younger than two with a congenital heart defect. Both conserved end residues are part of each CDR3. D genes are given only for firm matches. Size is stated for part of the rows, as once, few or many counts, or as a class when the clone is expanded.

v_call	d_call	j_call	clone_size	cdr3_nt	cdr3_aa
TRBV29-1	TRBD1	TRBJ1-1	.	TGCAGCGTTGAGTCTGGGACAGGGTGGACTGAAGCTTTCTTT	CSVESGTGWTEAFF
TRBV7-9	TRBD1	TRBJ2-7	.	TGTGCCAGCAGCCGAGGCGGACAGGGCGTCCACGAGCAGTACTTC	CASSRGGQGVHEQYF
TRBV30	.	TRBJ1-4	.	TGTGCCTGGACTACTAATGAAAAACTGTTTTTT	CAWTTNEKLFF
TRBV9	.	TRBJ1-2	.	TGTGCCAGCAGCGTAGTAACAGTTGGGCAGTTGGGAGTACTATATGGCTACACCTTC	CASSVVTVGQLGVLYGYTF
TRBV10-3	.	TRBJ2-7	.	TGTGCCATCAGTGAAGGGAGGGGGGGGTACGAGCAGTACTTC	CAISEGRGGYEQYF
TRBV7-7	TRBD1	TRBJ2-7	.	TGTGCTAGCAGCACAGGACAGGGGTCTACCTACGAGCAGTACTTC	CASSTGQGSTYEQYF
TRBV7-9	.	TRBJ2-6	once	TGTGCCAGCAGCTTAGGATTAGACAGGTACCTGCCTGGGGCCAACGTCCTGACTTTC	CASSLGLDRYLPGANVLTF
TRBV13	TRBD2	TRBJ2-7	.	TGTGCCAGCAGTGACCTTACTAGCGGGGACTACGAGCAGTACTTC	CASSDLTSGDYEQYF
TRBV5-4	TRBD1	TRBJ1-1	.	TGTGCCAGCAGCTCCCCAGGGGGCGGGGTGGGGTTGGCTTTCTTT	CASSSPGGGVGLAFF
TRBV20-1	.	TRBJ2-7	.	TGCAGTGCTATGGACAGTTACGAGCAGTACTTC	CSAMDSYEQYF
TRBV10-3	TRBD1	TRBJ1-1	.	TGTGCCATCAGTGAGAAAGGACAGGGCCAGAGAAGTATAGCTTTCTTT	CAISEKGQGQRSIAFF
TRBV27	TRBD1	TRBJ1-2	.	TGTGCCAGCAGTTTAAGGGACAGGGGCCCGACTTCTAACTATGGCTACACCTTC	CASSLRDRGPTSNYGYTF
TRBV5-1	.	TRBJ1-1	.	TGCGCCAGCAGCTTCAGACAGATGAACACTGAAGCTTTCTTT	CASSFRQMNTEAFF
TRBV4-3	TRBD2	TRBJ2-7	few	TGCGCCAGCAGCCAAGATGTCTATGGGGGGGCCTACGAGCAGTACTTC	CASSQDVYGGAYEQYF
TRBV25-1	TRBD1	TRBJ2-2	.	TGTGCCAGCGGTTGGGACAGGGGGGCCGGGGAGCTGTTTTTT	CASGWDRGAGELFF
TRBV29-1	TRBD1	TRBJ2-5	.	TGCAGCGTTAAGACCGGGACAGGGCCGGAGACCCAGTACTTC	CSVKTGTGPETQYF
TRBV2	TRBD1	TRBJ2-7	.	TGTGCCAGCAGTGACGGGACAGGGGGGAAGGGGGCCTACGAGCAGTACTTC	CASSDGTGGKGAYEQYF
TRBV30	TRBD2	TRBJ2-7	.	TGTGCCTTCCTGGGAGGGCAGCGGACCTACGAGCAGTACTTC	CAFLGGQRTYEQYF
TRBV30	.	TRBJ2-1	.	TGTGCCTGGAGTGTCAACCAAATCCTCGGGACTGGGGTTTGGGAGCAGTTCTTC	CAWSVNQILGTGVWEQFF
TRBV4-1	.	TRBJ1-2	.	TGCGCCAGCAGCCACCTCGACGCGGGGTATGGCTACACCTTC	CASSHLDAGYGYTF
TRBV15	.	TRBJ2-7	.	TGTGCCACCAGCAGAGCGGTTGAATCCTACGAGCAGTACTTC	CATSRAVESYEQYF
TRBV7-9	TRBD1	TRBJ2-1	once	TGTGCCAGCAGTCCACAGGGGGCGGCCTACAATGAGCAGTTCTTC	CASSPQGAAYNEQFF
TRBV2	TRBD2	TRBJ2-7	.	TGTGCCAGCACCCCGGGACTAGCGGGAGCTAACGACCGCTACGAGCAGTACTTC	CASTPGLAGANDRYEQYF
TRBV2	.	TRBJ2-2	few	TGTGCCAGCGTCCAGCGGAGGAACACCGGGGAGCTGTTTTTT	CASVQRRNTGELFF
TRBV30	.	TRBJ1-5	.	TGTGCCTGGAGTGTAGGTACAGGAAAAGGTCAGCCCCAGCATTTT	CAWSVGTGKGQPQHF
TRBV9	.	TRBJ2-5	.	TGTGCCAGCAGCGCCCCGCTGGACGGGAATAGTGAACAAGAGACCCAGTACTTC	CASSAPLDGNSEQETQYF
TRBV7-2	.	TRBJ1-4	.	TGTGCCAGCAGCCTGAGGGGGAGAGGAGCAACTAATGAAAAACTGTTTTTT	CASSLRGRGATNEKLFF
TRBV4-2	.	TRBJ2-5	.	TGTGCCAGCAGCCAAGATTCCGTGTCAGAGACCCAGTACTTC	CASSQDSVSETQYF
TRBV6-5	TRBD2	TRBJ2-7	.	TGTGCCAGCAGTTTCTCCGGGACTACCTACGAGCAGTACTTC	CASSFSGTTYEQYF
TRBV4-3	TRBD2	TRBJ2-3	.	TGCGCCAGCAGCCACCTAAACTCACGGGAGGTACGGGATACGCAGTATTTT	CASSHLNSREVRDTQYF
TRBV2	.	TRBJ1-3	once	TGTGCCGGGGGGGGCCGCGGGGTCTTATCTGGAAACACCATATATTTT	CAGGGRGVLSGNTIYF
TRBV4-2	TRBD2	TRBJ2-7	few	TGTGCCAGCAGCCCTCGGGACTATCGGGGCGTTTACTGGGAGCAGTACTTC	CASSPRDYRGVYWEQYF
TRBV11-2	TRBD2	TRBJ2-1	.	TGTGCCACCGCGGGAGAAAACAATGAGCAGTTCTTC	CATAGENNEQFF
TRBV4-1	TRBD2	TRBJ2-3	.	TGCGCCAGCAGCCTCATCCCGGGACTAGCGGGACCGACAGATACGCAGTATTTT	CASSLIPGLAGPTDTQYF
TRBV30	.	TRBJ2-7	.	TGTGCCTGGAGCGGTTCCCACCTCCCATCTAGAAAATCCTACGAGCAGTACTTC	CAWSGSHLPSRKSYEQYF
TRBV5-6	.	TRBJ2-7	.	TGTGCCAGCAGCGGAGGGACGGAGACGACCTACGAGCAGTACTTC	CASSGGTETTYEQYF
TRBV5-6	.	TRBJ1-2	.	TGTGCCAGCAGCTTCAGGTTGACAGAGAACTATGGCTACACCTTC	CASSFRLTENYGYTF
TRBV14	TRBD1	TRBJ2-2	few	TGTGCCAGCAGCCAAGATCCCAGACAGGGACCCGGGGAGCTGTTTTTT	CASSQDPRQGPGELFF
TRBV29-1	.	TRBJ1-1	.	TGCAGCGTTGATTCGGTTTCATCAGGGGTTATGCGGACTGAAGCTTTCTTT	CSVDSVSSGVMRTEAFF
TRBV14	.	TRBJ2-7	.	TGTGCCAGCAGCCAAAACCGACCGGGCGGGAACGAGCAGTACTTC	CASSQNRPGGNEQYF
TRBV29-1	TRBD2	TRBJ2-7	.	TGCAGCGTTGACGGCGGGAGTTCCTACGAGCAGTACTTC	CSVDGGSSYEQYF
TRBV2	TRBD1	TRBJ1-1	.	TGTGCCAGAAGAGATCCCGGGACAGCCCGGTTGATGGCTGAAGCTTTCTTT	CARRDPGTARLMAEAFF
TRBV5-5	.	TRBJ1-3	.	TGTGCCAGCAGCTTGGGGGGGGCTGGAAACACCATATATTTT	CASSLGGAGNTIYF
TRBV5-4	TRBD2	TRBJ2-5	.	TGTGCCAGCAGCCCCCTAGCGGGCTCCCAAGAGACCCAGTACTTC	CASSPLAGSQETQYF
TRBV6-5	.	TRBJ2-7	.	TGTGCCAGCAGCTACAGGGGGGGGTCCTACGAGCAGTACTTC	CASSYRGGSYEQYF
TRBV5-4	TRBD2	TRBJ2-5	.	TGTGCCAGCAGCTCCTCGGGGACGGTGTCGGGAGGGCAAGAGACCCAGTACTTC	CASSSSGTVSGGQETQYF
TRBV30	TRBD2	TRBJ2-2	.	TGTGCCCGGACCGGGAATCTAGCGGGAGCAACGAACACCGGGGAGCTGTTTTTT	CARTGNLAGATNTGELFF
TRBV11-3	.	TRBJ2-1	.	TGTGCCAGCAGTCCAAAGACTAGATCCTCCTACAATGAGCAGTTCTTC	CASSPKTRSSYNEQFF
TRBV27	.	TRBJ1-4	.	TGTGCCAGCAGTTTCGGGGGATGGGGTGAAAAACTGTTTTTT	CASSFGGWGEKLFF
TRBV4-1	TRBD2	TRBJ2-1	once	TGCGCCAGCAGCCAAGAGGGACTAGCGGGAGGGTACAATGAGCAGTTCTTC	CASSQEGLAGGYNEQFF
TRBV29-1	TRBD1	TRBJ1-4	.	TGCAGCGTTGAAGATCTACAGGGGACTAATGAAAAACTGTTTTTT	CSVEDLQGTNEKLFF
TRBV7-2	TRBD2	TRBJ2-1	.	TGTGCCAGCACCCCTAGGGCTAGCGGGAGGGACAATGAGCAGTTCTTC	CASTPRASGRDNEQFF
TRBV30	.	TRBJ2-1	once	TGTGCCTGGAGTGCCTACCGATGTCTAGTGTCCCATGAGCAGTTCTTC	CAWSAYRCLVSHEQFF
TRBV7-7	.	TRBJ2-7	.	TGTGCTAGCATACCGGGACAAACCTACGAGCAGTACTTC	CASIPGQTYEQYF